These T cell receptor beta chains were read from a single sample in a study of cytomegalovirus exposure and HLA in healthy donors. The method was immunoSEQ multiplex PCR; TCRdb's version includes in-frame clones alone and lacks a portion of them. Of about 270,000 clones listed, about 86% were seen once; the top ten hold over 0.95%. The sample comprised PBMCs. The receptors were gathered from a woman aged 18 to 35 in good health and CMV-seronegative. The CDR3 runs from the conserved cysteine through the conserved F or W. The order of the fields is clone size, V gene, J gene, CDR3 length, D gene, CDR3 DNA, CDR3 protein. A D gene is named only where the DNA matches it firmly. The size of a clone is reported for some rows only, either as once, few or many, or as a class for expanded clones.

>-|TRBV4-1|TRBJ2-7|14|-
TGCGCCAGCAGCCCCAGGGAAATAGGTTACGAGCAGTACTTC
CASSPREIGYEQYF
>-|TRBV4-1|TRBJ2-1|15|TRBD2
TGCGCCAGCAGCCCTCCGGGACTAGCGAACAATGAGCAGTTCTTC
CASSPPGLANNEQFF
>-|TRBV19|TRBJ2-1|13|TRBD1
TGTGCCAGTAGTACGAACAGGGGCAATGAGCAGTTCTTC
CASSTNRGNEQFF
>once|TRBV27|TRBJ2-7|16|-
TGTGCCAGCAGTTTATTAGCGGCAATCAATCCCTACGAGCAGTACTTC
CASSLLAAINPYEQYF
>once|TRBV6-1|TRBJ2-1|14|-
TGTGCCAGCAGTGAACAGGGGAGAGACGGTGAGCAGTTCTTC
CASSEQGRDGEQFF
>-|TRBV30|TRBJ1-2|16|TRBD1
TGTGCCTGGAGGGACCGACAGGGACTCCCCGTCTTTGGCTACACCTTC
CAWRDRQGLPVFGYTF
>-|TRBV9|TRBJ1-3|14|-
TGTGCCAGCAGCGCGGAGACAGCAGGAAACACCATATATTTT
CASSAETAGNTIYF
>-|TRBV19|TRBJ1-6|15|-
TGTGCCAGTAGTATGGTCACAGGGAATAATTCACCCCTCCACTTT
CASSMVTGNNSPLHF
>-|TRBV30|TRBJ1-2|12|TRBD1
TGTGCCTGGAACGGGGGACAGATTGGCTACACCTTC
CAWNGGQIGYTF
>-|TRBV5-1|TRBJ2-7|16|TRBD1
TGCGCCAGCAGCTTGGATGGAACAGGGGGACCGTACGAGCAGTACTTC
CASSLDGTGGPYEQYF
>-|TRBV7-2|TRBJ1-5|13|-
TGTGCCAGCAGCTTAGCGCTTGACAGACCCCAGCATTTT
CASSLALDRPQHF